These 18 T cell receptor beta chains were sequenced from one sample in a study of control samples from healthy donors and cancer patients. The repertoire was sequenced with immunoSEQ multiplex PCR; TCRdb's copy has only in-frame clones and lacks some. The table includes 150,000 or so clones, roughly 94% detected once. The sample was blood. The receptors derive from a man aged 40-49 years in good health.

J is TRBJ1-1 and V is TRBV4-3, with D possibly TRBD1 on 5 matching bases. Trimming took 1 base from V and 5 from J, leaving 14 bases between them. This CDR3 is built from 15 residues. Germline CDR1 reads LGHNA; CDR2 reads YSLEER. The CDR3 region has the DNA TGCGCCAGCAGCCAAGGGGCAGGGATTTTTACTGAAGCTTTCTTT. It codes for CASSQGAGIFTEAFF.

The CDR3 DNA reads TGCAGTGCTGCCCCGGGGTACGAGCAGTACTTC. It yields the protein CSAAPGYEQYF. This chain connects TRBV20-1 to TRBJ2-7; weak D call: TRBD2 (5 bases). Per germline, CDR1 DFQATT and CDR2 SNEGSKA (reference sequence). The V end lost 5 bases, the J end lost 4 bases, and 9 bases lay between the germline ends. This CDR3 has 11 residues.

The rearrangement uses TRBV10-2 and TRBJ2-6, with 9 nucleotides matching TRBD1. Trimming took 5 bases from V and 1 from J; bases not matched to a gene: 12. CDR3 length: 19 amino acids. Germline V lookup: CDR1 WSHSY, CDR2 SAAADI. CDR3 in DNA: TGCGCCAGCAGTAACCCCCCGGGACAGGGCCTATCTGGGGCCAACGTCCTGACTTTC. Residues: CASSNPPGQGLSGANVLTF.

This chain joins TRBV3-1 (or the pseudogene TRBV3-2) and TRBJ1-6, with D tentatively TRBD1 (5 bases). Looked up from germline, CDR1 is LGHDT and CDR2 is YNNKEL (reference sequence). The V end was cut by 4 bases, the J end by 2 bases, with 12 bases between. CDR3 size: 16 residues. The CDR3 DNA reads TGTGCCAGCAGCCGCCGGTCGGGGCCCTATAATTCACCCCTCCACTTT. Its protein product is CASSRRSGPYNSPLHF.

This clone appeared once. J is TRBJ2-7 and V is TRBV3-1 (or the pseudogene TRBV3-2); tentative D call: TRBD2 (7 bases). V gave up 2 bases and J gave up 3 bases, with 14 bases separating them. This CDR3 spans 15 amino acids. Germline V CDR1 and CDR2: LGHDT, YNNKEL (reference sequence). The CDR3: CASSQSGGADYEQYF. The CDR3 bases are TGTGCCAGCAGCCAATCGGGGGGCGCGGACTACGAGCAGTACTTC.

The chain recombines TRBV2 with TRBJ1-6, with 8 bases matching TRBD1. The trim removed 2 bases at V and 8 bases at J, leaving 5 bases unmatched. Germline CDR1 reads SNHLY; CDR2 reads FYNNEI. The CDR3 totals 15 residues. CDR3 coding DNA: TGTGCCAGCAGTGAACGGCAGGGGGCTTATTCACCCCTCCACTTT. Protein sequence: CASSERQGAYSPLHF. The whole variable domain, remainder taken from reference TRBV2 and TRBJ1-6, is EPEVTQTPSHQVTQMGQEVILRCVPISNHLYFYWYRQILGQKVEFLVSFYNNEISEKSEIFDDQFSVERPDGSNFTLKIRSTKLEDSAMYFCASSERQGAYSPLHFGNGTRLTVT.

This clone showed up just once. The junction differs from germline at one of its ends, possibly a read error. The DNA of the CDR3 is TGTGCCAGCAGCTTGGCCGGACAGCTCTATAATTCACCCCCCCACTTT. Its protein product is CASSLAGQLYNSPPHF. The chain joins TRBV5-4 to TRBJ1-6; possibly TRBD1 for D (6 bases). This CDR3 spans 16 amino acids. The V gene's germline CDR1 is SGHNT and CDR2 YYREEE (reference sequence).

The rearrangement joins TRBV9 to TRBJ2-5; TRBD2 aligns across 8 bases. Germline V gene sequence: CDR1 SGDLS, CDR2 YYNGEE. This CDR3 comprises 16 residues. V was pared by 5 bases and J by 2 bases, with 11 bases of the junction left unmatched. CDR3 sequence (DNA): TGTGCCAGCAGTCGGGACGGGGGGGCGCGACAAGAGACCCAGTACTTC. Protein: CASSRDGGARQETQYF.

The chain recombines TRBV24-1 with TRBJ1-1, with TRBD1 as a possible D gene (5 bases). The CDR3 extends over 16 amino acids. Trimming left V 4 bases short and J 1 base short, with 15 bases between. Per the germline V gene, CDR1 is KGHDR and CDR2 is SFDVKD. This CDR3 reads CATSDAGHRGNTEAFF. The CDR3 DNA follows: TGTGCCACCAGTGACGCTGGACATCGGGGGAACACTGAAGCTTTCTTT.

The chain carries TRBV5-1 and TRBJ1-5, with TRBD1 as a possible D gene (5 bases). V was clipped by 5 bases and J by 5 bases, with 17 bases between them. Per the germline V gene, CDR1 is SGHRS and CDR2 is YFSETQ. CDR3 size: 15 residues. The CDR3 DNA reads TGCGCCAGCAGTTCGGACACCCTGTGGGATCAGCCCCAGCATTTT. This translates into CASSSDTLWDQPQHF.

The chain is built from TRBV20-1 and TRBJ2-7; the D gene could be TRBD1 or TRBD2 (5 bases each). The CDR3 sequence is 16 residues long. V lost 3 bases and J lost 5, with 23 bases in between. The germline CDR1 and CDR2 sequences are DFQATT and SNEGSKA (reference sequence). CDR3 amino acids: CSASPGTGPGKNEQYF. DNA of the CDR3: TGCAGTGCTAGTCCCGGGACGGGCCCCGGTAAGAACGAGCAGTACTTC.

This clone was recorded a few times. V gene TRBV11-2 combines with J gene TRBJ1-2; D is ambiguous. The CDR3 runs to 14 residues. V gave up 7 bases and J gave up 7 bases, with 19 bases separating them. Per the germline V gene, CDR1 is SGHAT and CDR2 is FQNNGV. CDR3 region: CASIDGTRVGGYTF. The CDR3 bases are TGTGCCAGCATAGACGGAACCCGCGTTGGTGGCTACACCTTC.

The chain has TRBV27 and TRBJ1-2; 8 positions match TRBD1. The CDR3 has 15 residues. With V trimmed by 5 bases and J by 7 bases, 12 bases remained unmatched. CDR1 and CDR2 (germline): MNHEY, SMNVEV (reference sequence). CDR3 bases: TGTGCCAGCAGTCCCCGACAGGGGAGGGGTTTTGGCTACACCTTC. Translated, it gives CASSPRQGRGFGYTF.

The chain recombines TRBV10-1 with TRBJ1-1; D is undetermined. V lost 1 base and J 8 bases, leaving 14 bases between the germline ends. Germline loops: CDR1 WNHNN, CDR2 SYGVQD (reference sequence). The CDR3 extends over 14 amino acids. Here the CDR3 DNA reads TGCGCCAGCAGTGAGTACCGGACGTCGCAAGAAGCTTTCTTT. This encodes CASSEYRTSQEAFF.

This clone was recorded only once. The chain is built from TRBV2 and TRBJ1-5, with 7 bases aligning to TRBD1. The V gene's germline CDR1 is SNHLY and CDR2 FYNNEI. The CDR3 spans 15 residues. J gave up 3 bases and V 5 bases, and 7 bases lay outside the gene matches. This CDR3 is CASSSGGEANQPQHF. CDR3 nucleotides: TGTGCCAGCAGTTCAGGGGGTGAAGCCAATCAGCCCCAGCATTTT.

CDR3 loop: CASSFWREGTEAFF. For the CDR3, the DNA is TGTGCCAGCAGTTTCTGGAGAGAGGGCACTGAAGCTTTCTTT. This sequence joins TRBV27 and TRBJ1-1; no reliable D call. This CDR3 region has 14 residues. The V gene lost 3 bases and the J gene lost 4 bases, with 12 bases spanning the gap. Germline CDR1 and CDR2: MNHEY and SMNVEV (reference sequence).

The chain links TRBV2 to TRBJ1-5, with D possibly being TRBD1 (5 bases). Germline-derived CDR1 and CDR2 are SNHLY and FYNNEI. CDR3 length: 14 amino acids. V lost 3 bases and J lost 6, with 12 bases in between. The CDR3, as DNA: TGTGCCAGCAGTGAGGGGTGGGGGGGTCAGCCCCAGCATTTT. This gives the protein CASSEGWGGQPQHF. Supplemented by reference TRBV2 and TRBJ1-5, the full variable domain reads EPEVTQTPSHQVTQMGQEVILRCVPISNHLYFYWYRQILGQKVEFLVSFYNNEISEKSEIFDDQFSVERPDGSNFTLKIRSTKLEDSAMYFCASSEGWGGQPQHFGDGTRLSIL.

This clone was found once. The chain recombines TRBV4-1 with TRBJ1-1, with D maybe TRBD1 (5 bases). CDR1 is MGHRA and CDR2 is YSYEKL in the germline V gene. This CDR3 contains 14 residues. Trimming left V 6 bases short and J 4 bases short, with 15 bases between. The CDR3 coding sequence is TGCGCCAGCAGTCGTATGGGGACCCGCACTGAAGCTTTCTTT. This translates into CASSRMGTRTEAFF.